This T cell receptor beta chain derives from a study of blood T cell repertoires in COVID-19 (dated by TCRdb to between 2020 and 2021). At the level of the whole study: Samples from collaborators originated in the United States, Italy and Spain and spanned both the acute and convalescent phases of COVID-19. The prospective study material was composed of cDNA or gDNA derived from T cells, B-cell-depleted T cells, or PBMCs. Deeply sampled blood TCRbeta repertoires from subjects exposed to, actively infected with, or recovered from COVID-19 were included in the dataset. The repertoires were released in a freely available public database intended as a resource for research on the immune response to SARS-CoV-2. Samples came from the ongoing ImmuneRACE study (first 160 participants) plus 1,254 subjects from 6 global collaborators. The sample metadata nearly always contained a de-identified subject ID, COVID-19 status, age in years and sex. Where available, HLA class I and class II types were taken from metadata supplied by the sample provider and were not determined by assay-based typing. Overall study outcomes, separate from this receptor: Clinical and demographic metadata were provided uncurated, with the amount varying by source and participant.

One collaborating source in Seattle enrolled patients while the patients were actively infected and followed the patients over time throughout the course of disease. Collaborating institutions collected whole blood in K2EDTA tubes following their own protocols. Collaborator samples were shipped for TCRbeta analysis as frozen whole blood, isolated PBMCs, or DNA extracted from either sample type. This clone was picked up a small number of times. Its binding antigen is unknown. Base qualities are missing; no much larger clone stands one base away. TCRbeta CDR3 regions were amplified from genomic DNA by means of the immunoSEQ Assay, a bias-controlled multiplex PCR. Per the source publication's procedure: Nucleated cell counts per sample were estimated from amplification of reference gene primers within the assay. Sequence reads were collapsed and filtered to measure the absolute abundance of every unique TCRbeta CDR3 rearrangement. For each sample, productive Simpson clonality was calculated by taking the square root of Simpson's diversity index across productive rearrangements. Held by TCRdb, this immuneACCESS table contains in-frame sequences only and omits some clones. Under half of the omission traces to an unresolved V gene where checked; the cause of the rest is unknown. V, J and clone size were drawn from that table, and D and trimming were deduced from the DNA. This sample comprises a few hundred thousand clones, around 87% of them detected only once. The biggest ten clones account for 8.5% to 12% of the sample.

The germline V gene (reference sequence) specifies SEHNR as CDR1 and FQNEAQ as CDR2. V is shortened by 4 bases, J by 2 bases, and the region joining them spans 14 bases. Inclusive of the bounding cysteine and phenylalanine, the CDR3 is 16 residues long. Of the read, only the CDR3 DNA is kept; its 48 bases are in frame from base 1. Input material: peripheral blood. This receptor was identified in a woman aged 30 to 39 with COVID-19, enrolled during active disease. The V gene is TRBV7-9 and the J gene is TRBJ1-4, with a tentative D gene TRBD1 over 6 matching bases. DNA sequence: TGTGCCAGCAGCTCGGACAGATTCGGGACTAATGAAAAACTGTTTTTT. This sequence encodes CASSSDRFGTNEKLFF.